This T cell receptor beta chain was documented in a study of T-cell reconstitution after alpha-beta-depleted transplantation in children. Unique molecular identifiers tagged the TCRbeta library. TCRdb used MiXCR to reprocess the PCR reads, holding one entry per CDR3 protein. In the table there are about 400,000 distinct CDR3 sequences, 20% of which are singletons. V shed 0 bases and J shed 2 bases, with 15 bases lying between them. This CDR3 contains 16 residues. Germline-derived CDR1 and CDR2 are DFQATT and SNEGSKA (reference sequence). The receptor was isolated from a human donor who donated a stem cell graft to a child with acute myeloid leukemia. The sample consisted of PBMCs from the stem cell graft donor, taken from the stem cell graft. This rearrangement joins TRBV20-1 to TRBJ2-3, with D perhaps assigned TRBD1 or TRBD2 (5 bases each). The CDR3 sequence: CSARDWDGLFTDTQYF. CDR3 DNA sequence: TGCAGTGCTAGAGACTGGGACGGCCTTTTCACAGATACGCAGTATTTT.